This T cell receptor (beta chain) is drawn from a study of neurological immune-mediated disorders. Findings and caveats of the study: One related-CDR3 cluster, found by phylogenetic grouping, held repertoires of 18 of 34 multiple sclerosis patients and is a possible signature. The greatest TCR clonal expansion occurred in HTLV-1-associated myelopathy and the least in multiple sclerosis, which fell below healthy controls.

This clonotype was counted at least ten times. What it binds is unknown. Germline CDR1 and CDR2: MNHNY and SVGAGI (reference sequence). The CDR3 has 13 amino acids. Trimming took 6 bases from V and 2 from J, leaving 10 bases between them. TCRdb reprocessed the 5' RACE reads with MiXCR, giving one entry per CDR3 protein. The data hold 60,000 to 80,000 distinct CDR3 sequences, with less than 6% observed a single time. The rearrangement links TRBV6-6 to TRBJ1-1; D remains ambiguous. This TCR came from a woman aged 50 to 65 with multiple sclerosis. The sample comprised PBMCs. DNA for the CDR3: TGTGCCAGCAGCCAACCCCCAAACACTGAAGCTTTCTTT. Encoded protein: CASSQPPNTEAFF.